The 27 T cell receptor beta chains reported below all come from one sample, sequenced in a study of cytomegalovirus exposure and HLA in healthy donors. This PCR relied on a set of 60 Vbeta primers and 13 Jbeta primers. Using immunoSEQ multiplex PCR, the repertoire was profiled, and TCRdb retains in-frame clones only, with some absent. The sample carries 80,000 or so clones, around a tenth recorded once. Sample: PBMCs. The receptors were gathered from a man aged 55 to 70 in good health and CMV-seropositive.

This clone occurred a few times. This sequence joins TRBV7-3 and TRBJ2-3; D call uncertain. Germline values: CDR1 SGHTA, CDR2 FQGTGA. The CDR3 contains 13 residues. Trimming took 1 base from V and 4 from J, leaving 6 bases between them. The CDR3 DNA is TGTGCCAGCAGCTTAAAAACAGCAGATACGCAGTATTTT. As protein: CASSLKTADTQYF.

The chain employs TRBV15 and TRBJ1-1; TRBD1 aligns across 9 bases. The CDR3 contains 16 residues. Germline values: CDR1 LNHNV, CDR2 YYDKDF (reference sequence). With 2 bases clipped from V and 3 bases from J, the junction kept 7 bases outside the gene matches. The DNA for the CDR3 is TGTGCCACCAGCAGATCAAACAGGGGGCTACACACTGAAGCTTTCTTT. Its protein is CATSRSNRGLHTEAFF.

The chain employs TRBV4-1 and TRBJ2-1; 7 nucleotides line up with TRBD2. The CDR3 has 17 residues. Per germline, CDR1 MGHRA and CDR2 YSYEKL. The J segment lost 3 bases and the V segment lost 1 base, leaving 9 bases of the junction unmatched. CDR3 region: CASSQVREASNYNEQFF. The DNA for the CDR3 is TGCGCCAGCAGCCAAGTCCGGGAGGCTAGCAACTACAATGAGCAGTTCTTC.

The rearrangement uses TRBV12-5 and TRBJ1-2; 7 bases align to TRBD1. Germline CDR1 reads LGHNT; CDR2 reads FRNRAP. The trim removed 1 base at V and 6 bases at J, leaving 2 bases unmatched. This CDR3 comprises 13 residues. Written as DNA, the CDR3 is TGTGCTAGTGGTTTGGGTACAGGGGATGGCTACACCTTC. Translation gives CASGLGTGDGYTF.

The chain combines TRBV5-6 with TRBJ2-1; a weak D match, TRBD2 (5 bases). Trimming left V 1 base short and J 7 bases short, with 15 bases between. Germline V gene data show CDR1 as SGHDT and CDR2 as YYEEEE. This CDR3 is 15 amino acids long. Here the CDR3 reads CASSLLLALVNEQFF. CDR3 bases: TGTGCCAGCAGCTTGCTGCTAGCCCTCGTGAATGAGCAGTTCTTC.

V is TRBV5-1 and J is TRBJ2-2, with 10 bases aligning to TRBD1. This CDR3 contains 14 residues. The germline V gene has CDR1 SGHRS and CDR2 YFSETQ. The V segment lost 4 bases and the J segment 6 bases; nucleotides outside the gene matches: 3. CDR3 protein: CASSTGQGAGELFF. The CDR3 coding sequence is TGCGCCAGCAGCACCGGACAGGGGGCCGGGGAGCTGTTTTTT.

The chain links TRBV25-1 to TRBJ2-4; D is uncertain. V lost 3 bases, J lost 1 base, and 7 bases lay in between. This CDR3 has 14 residues. Looked up from germline, CDR1 is MGHDK and CDR2 is SYGVNS. CDR3 sequence: CASSDEEAKNIQYF. Written as DNA, the CDR3 is TGTGCCAGCAGTGACGAAGAGGCCAAAAACATTCAGTACTTC.

The rearrangement joins TRBV6-1 to TRBJ1-3, with no clear D. The CDR3 covers 14 residues. Germline V gene lookup returns CDR1 MNHNS and CDR2 SASEGT. With 6 bases removed from V and 0 bases from J, the gap between germline ends came to 9 bases. The CDR3 is CASRLASSGNTIYF. As DNA, the CDR3 is TGTGCCAGCAGGCTAGCGAGCTCTGGAAACACCATATATTTT.

Comment on this clone: Within the sample, other DNA sequences also encode this same CDR3. The chain couples TRBV10-2 to TRBJ2-1; the match to TRBD1 covers 8 bases. The CDR3 runs to 13 residues. CDR1 and CDR2 from the germline V gene are WSHSY and SAAADI. V lost 11 bases to trimming and J lost 8 bases; unmatched junction nucleotides: 11. Written as DNA, the CDR3 is TGCGCCGGGAGACAGGGGTCGGCCGATGAGCAGTTCTTC. Translation gives CAGRQGSADEQFF.

This clone turned up a few times. V and J are TRBV11-2 and TRBJ2-7, with a tentative D call TRBD1 (5 bases). Germline values: CDR1 SGHAT, CDR2 FQNNGV. The CDR3 totals 12 residues. Deletions cut 6 bases from V and 9 bases from J, with 15 bases between. CDR3: CASSADSQWQYV. Here the CDR3 DNA reads TGTGCCAGCAGTGCCGACAGTCAGTGGCAGTACGTC.

There are a few counts of this clone. This chain connects TRBV19 to TRBJ1-2; unclear D gene. Germline CDR1 LNHDA, CDR2 SQIVND (reference sequence). The CDR3 covers 13 residues. Trimming cost V 5 bases and J 6 bases, with 13 bases left between them. The chain's CDR3 is CASSPRRADGYTF. CDR3 bases: TGTGCCAGTAGTCCCCGGAGGGCGGATGGCTACACCTTC.

In this sample, this clone turned up a few times. The chain carries TRBV21-1 and TRBJ2-7; the table's D gene call, TRBD1, was not cross checked with the DNA. TRBV21-1 represents a pseudogene. The CDR3 is made up of 16 amino acids. CDR3 amino acids: CASSKGDRISSYEQYV. Here the CDR3 DNA reads TGTGCCAGCAGCAAGGGGGACAGAATAAGCTCCTACGAGCAGTACGTC.

This clone was picked up a small number of times. The rearrangement uses TRBV6-1 and TRBJ2-7, with TRBD2 matching 9 bases. Per the germline V gene, CDR1 is MNHNS and CDR2 is SASEGT. Trimming removed 5 bases from V and 7 bases from J; junction bases left unmatched: 3. This CDR3 is built from 12 residues. For the CDR3, the DNA is TGTGCCAGCAGTAGCGGGAGGTGGGAGCAGTACTTC. Translated: CASSSGRWEQYF.

This rearrangement joins TRBV7-8 to TRBJ2-5, with D perhaps matching TRBD2 (6 bases). Trimming left V 3 bases short and J 5 bases short, with 16 bases between. Germline values: CDR1 SGHVS, CDR2 FQNEAQ. CDR3 size: 15 residues. The CDR3 here is CASSFRGREVETQYF. CDR3 sequence (DNA): TGTGCCAGCAGCTTCCGTGGCAGGGAGGTGGAGACCCAGTACTTC.

This clone was counted a few times. The chain employs TRBV13 and TRBJ1-1; D is ambiguous. Germline CDR1 is PRHDT and CDR2 is FYEKMQ (reference sequence). The CDR3 consists of 13 residues. Trimming shortened V by 2 bases and J by 1 base, and 5 bases separated the two germline ends. CDR3 DNA sequence: TGTGCCAGCAGCTTACGAGGGAACACTGAAGCTTTCTTT. Residues: CASSLRGNTEAFF. Supplemented by reference TRBV13 and TRBJ1-1, the full variable domain reads AAGVIQSPRHLIKEKRETATLKCYPIPRHDTVYWYQQGPGQDPQFLISFYEKMQSDKGSIPDRFSAQQFSDYHSELNMSSLELGDSALYFCASSLRGNTEAFFGQGTRLTVV.

This clone appeared a few times. The chain recombines TRBV11-2 with TRBJ2-5; D call uncertain. Germline loops: CDR1 SGHAT, CDR2 FQNNGV. The length of the CDR3 is 13 residues. Deletions cut 5 bases from V and 2 bases from J, with 9 bases between. The CDR3 protein is CASSLPGQETQYF. The CDR3 nucleotides read TGTGCCAGCAGCCTCCCAGGACAAGAGACCCAGTACTTC.

This clone was counted a few times. The gene calls are TRBV5-1 and TRBJ2-1, with TRBD2 matching over 12 bases. V gave up 4 bases and J gave up 16 bases; unmatched junction bases: 9. Germline V gene data show CDR1 as SGHRS and CDR2 as YFSETQ. The CDR3 consists of 13 residues. This CDR3 is CASSTGLAGSKFF. DNA for the CDR3: TGCGCCAGCAGCACCGGACTAGCGGGGAGCAAATTCTTC.

The chain has TRBV28 and TRBJ1-2, with D unclear. The V end was cut by 6 bases, the J end by 3 bases, with 14 bases between. This CDR3 contains 14 residues. Germline V lookup: CDR1 MDHEN, CDR2 SYDVKM. The CDR3 loop is CASSELTDYYGYTF. CDR3 DNA sequence: TGTGCCAGCAGCGAGCTCACGGACTACTATGGCTACACCTTC.

In its sample, this clone was seen a few times. This sequence joins TRBV9 and TRBJ2-7, with 11 nucleotides matching TRBD2. Germline loops: CDR1 SGDLS, CDR2 YYNGEE. The junction had 4 bases not matched to a gene; V was cut back by 3 bases and J by 2 bases. The CDR3 is 15 residues long. Written as DNA, the CDR3 is TGTGCCAGCAGCGCCTCGGGACTAGCGGCCTACGAGCAGTACTTC. Translating it yields CASSASGLAAYEQYF.

This clone was counted only a few times. No conserved phenylalanine or tryptophan is present at the end of the CDR3, so a read error is the likely explanation. V is TRBV28 and J is TRBJ1-4; 9 bases align to TRBD1. CDR3 length: 13 residues. Per germline, CDR1 MDHEN and CDR2 SYDVKM. Unmatched junction bases numbered 13, after V lost 10 bases and J lost 13 bases. The CDR3 loop reads CAIMYRDRDLLFV. The CDR3 bases are TGTGCCATCATGTACCGGGACAGGGATCTACTGTTTGTT.

The chain combines TRBV5-8 with TRBJ2-2; D is perhaps TRBD2 (6 bases). Germline lookup yields CDR1 SGHTS and CDR2 YDEGEE. The CDR3 has 13 residues. The V end lost 3 bases, the J end lost 7 bases, and 10 bases lay between the germline ends. This CDR3 reads CASSSGGSGELFF. Here the CDR3 DNA reads TGTGCCAGCAGCTCTGGAGGGAGCGGGGAGCTGTTTTTT. The whole variable domain, filled in from reference TRBV5-8 and TRBJ2-2, reads EAGVTQSPTHLIKTRGQQATLRCSPISGHTSVYWYQQALGLGLQFLLWYDEGEERNRGNFPPRFSGRQFPNYSSELNVNALELEDSALYLCASSSGGSGELFFGEGSRLTVL.

The chain has TRBV4-1 and TRBJ2-7; tentative D call: TRBD2 (5 bases). The CDR3 has 14 amino acids. The germline V and J ends were trimmed by 1 base and 5 bases, with 12 bases remaining between them. From germline, CDR1 is MGHRA and CDR2 YSYEKL. The CDR3 protein is CASSQVTGLDEQYF. Written as DNA, the CDR3 is TGCGCCAGCAGCCAAGTAACGGGGTTGGACGAGCAGTACTTC.

This clone was seen a handful of times. The chain recombines TRBV7-9 with TRBJ2-2, with 11 bases aligning to TRBD1. J lost 6 bases, V lost 6 bases, and 0 bases had no gene match. Germline V gene data show CDR1 as SEHNR and CDR2 as FQNEAQ (reference sequence). The CDR3 totals 13 residues. The CDR3 DNA sequence: TGTGCCAGCAGGGGACAGGGGGCCGGGGAGCTGTTTTTT. Residues: CASRGQGAGELFF.

This clone was seen a handful of times. This chain connects TRBV5-4 to TRBJ1-4; 8 bases fit TRBD1. The germline V gene encodes CDR1 SGHNT and CDR2 YYREEE (reference sequence). The CDR3 covers 14 residues. Trimming cost V 4 bases and J 6 bases; bases outside gene matches: 5. CDR3 in amino acids: CASSPETGDEKLFF. In nucleotides, the CDR3 is TGTGCCAGCAGCCCAGAGACAGGGGATGAAAAACTGTTTTTT.

In its sample, this clone was seen a few times. The CDR3 sequence: CASSPGQGGPEQFF. The CDR3 DNA reads as TGTGCCAGCAGTCCGGGACAGGGTGGTCCTGAGCAGTTCTTC. This chain uses TRBV28 with TRBJ2-1; 9 bases match TRBD1. CDR1 and CDR2 (germline): MDHEN, SYDVKM. CDR3 length equals 14 residues. Unmatched junction bases numbered 8, after V lost 5 bases and J lost 9 bases.

This clone turned up a few times. The CDR3 protein is CASSVDLAGRNEQFF. In DNA form, the CDR3 reads TGTGCCAGCAGCGTAGACCTAGCGGGGAGGAATGAGCAGTTCTTC. V gene TRBV9 combines with J gene TRBJ2-1; 9 bases fit TRBD2. The CDR3 sequence is 15 residues long. Unmatched junction bases numbered 5, after V lost 0 bases and J lost 7 bases. Germline V CDR1 and CDR2: SGDLS, YYNGEE.

The V and J genes are TRBV2 and TRBJ1-1, with 11 bases that match TRBD1. The CDR3 covers 15 residues. Germline trimming cut 4 bases from V and 5 bases from J; bases unmatched to any gene: 6. Per germline, CDR1 SNHLY and CDR2 FYNNEI. In DNA form, the CDR3 reads TGTGCCAGCAGTGCGGACAGGGGGCGAGGAACTGAAGCTTTCTTT. Encoded protein: CASSADRGRGTEAFF. The whole variable domain, remainder taken from reference TRBV2 and TRBJ1-1, is EPEVTQTPSHQVTQMGQEVILRCVPISNHLYFYWYRQILGQKVEFLVSFYNNEISEKSEIFDDQFSVERPDGSNFTLKIRSTKLEDSAMYFCASSADRGRGTEAFFGQGTRLTVV.